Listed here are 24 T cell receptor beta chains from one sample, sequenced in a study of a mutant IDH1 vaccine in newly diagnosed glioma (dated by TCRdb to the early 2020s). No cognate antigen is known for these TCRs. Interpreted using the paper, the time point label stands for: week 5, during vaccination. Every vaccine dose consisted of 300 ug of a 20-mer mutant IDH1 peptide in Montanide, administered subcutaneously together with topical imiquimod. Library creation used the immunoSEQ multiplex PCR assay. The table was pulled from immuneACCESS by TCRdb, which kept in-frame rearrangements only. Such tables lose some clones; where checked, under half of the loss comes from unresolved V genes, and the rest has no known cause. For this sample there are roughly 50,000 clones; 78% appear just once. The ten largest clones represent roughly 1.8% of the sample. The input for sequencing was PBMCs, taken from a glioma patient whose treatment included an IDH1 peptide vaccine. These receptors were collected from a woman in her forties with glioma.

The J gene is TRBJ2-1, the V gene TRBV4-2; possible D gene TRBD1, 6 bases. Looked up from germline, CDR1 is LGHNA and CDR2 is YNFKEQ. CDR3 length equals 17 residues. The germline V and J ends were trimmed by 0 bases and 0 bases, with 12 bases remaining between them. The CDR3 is CASSQDSGASSYNEQFF. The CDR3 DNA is TGTGCCAGCAGCCAAGATTCAGGGGCCAGCTCCTACAATGAGCAGTTCTTC.

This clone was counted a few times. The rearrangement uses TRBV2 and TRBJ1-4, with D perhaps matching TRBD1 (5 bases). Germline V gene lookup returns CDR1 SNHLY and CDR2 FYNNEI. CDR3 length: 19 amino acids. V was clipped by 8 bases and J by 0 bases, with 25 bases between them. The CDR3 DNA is TGTGCCAGCGGACTTTGGGTGGGGACCGCTGTTGCAACTAATGAAAAACTGTTTTTT. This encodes CASGLWVGTAVATNEKLFF.

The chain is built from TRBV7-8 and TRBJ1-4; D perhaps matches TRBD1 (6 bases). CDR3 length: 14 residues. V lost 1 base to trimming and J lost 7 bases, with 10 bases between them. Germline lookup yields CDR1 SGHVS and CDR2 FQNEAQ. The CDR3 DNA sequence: TGTGCCAGCAGCTTAGACAGGGTCTCTGAAAAACTGTTTTTT. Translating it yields CASSLDRVSEKLFF.

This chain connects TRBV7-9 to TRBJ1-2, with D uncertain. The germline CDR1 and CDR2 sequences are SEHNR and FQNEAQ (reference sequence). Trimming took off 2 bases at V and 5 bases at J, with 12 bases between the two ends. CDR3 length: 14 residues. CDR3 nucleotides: TGTGCCAGCAGCTTAACCCTATCCCTTTATGGCTACACCTTC. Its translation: CASSLTLSLYGYTF.

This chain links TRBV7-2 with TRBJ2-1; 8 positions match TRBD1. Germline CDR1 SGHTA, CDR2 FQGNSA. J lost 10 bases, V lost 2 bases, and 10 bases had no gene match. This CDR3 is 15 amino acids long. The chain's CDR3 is CASSLFQGASGEQFF. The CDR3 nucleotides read TGTGCCAGCAGCTTATTCCAGGGGGCGTCTGGGGAGCAGTTCTTC.

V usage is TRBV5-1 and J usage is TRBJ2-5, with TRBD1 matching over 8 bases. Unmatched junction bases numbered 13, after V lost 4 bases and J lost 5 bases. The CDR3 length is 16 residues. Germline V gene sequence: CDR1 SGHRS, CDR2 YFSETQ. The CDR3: CASSPEGRGLGETQYF. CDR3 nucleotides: TGCGCCAGCAGCCCGGAGGGCAGGGGGCTTGGGGAGACCCAGTACTTC.

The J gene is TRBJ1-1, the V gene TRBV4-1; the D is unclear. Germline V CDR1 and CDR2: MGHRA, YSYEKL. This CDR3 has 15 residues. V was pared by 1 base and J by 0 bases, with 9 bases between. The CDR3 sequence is CASSQAVYMNTEAFF. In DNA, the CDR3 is TGCGCCAGCAGCCAAGCGGTGTATATGAACACTGAAGCTTTCTTT.

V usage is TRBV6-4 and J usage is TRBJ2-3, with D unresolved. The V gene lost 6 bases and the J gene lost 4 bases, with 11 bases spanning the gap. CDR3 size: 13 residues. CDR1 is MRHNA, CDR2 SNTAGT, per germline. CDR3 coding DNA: TGTGCCAGCAGCCTCAAGAGAGCAGATACGCAGTATTTT. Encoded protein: CASSLKRADTQYF.

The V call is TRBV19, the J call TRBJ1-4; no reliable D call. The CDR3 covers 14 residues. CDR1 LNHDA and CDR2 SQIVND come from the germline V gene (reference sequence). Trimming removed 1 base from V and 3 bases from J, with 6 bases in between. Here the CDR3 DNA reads TGTGCCAGTAGTATAGGGGGTGCTAATGAAAAACTGTTTTTT. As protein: CASSIGGANEKLFF.

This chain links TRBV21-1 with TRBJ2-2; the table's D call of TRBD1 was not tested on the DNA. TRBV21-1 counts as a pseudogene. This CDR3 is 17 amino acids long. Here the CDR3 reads CASSSLKGQVSPGELFF. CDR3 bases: TGTGCCAGCAGCAGCTTGAAGGGGCAGGTGTCCCCCGGGGAGCTGTTTTTT.

In DNA form, the CDR3 reads TGTGCCAGCAGTTACGAGGACGTCACCTACAATGAGCAGTTCTTC. It translates to CASSYEDVTYNEQFF. The chain joins TRBV6-5 to TRBJ2-1; D gene uncertain. Germline CDR1 is MNHEY and CDR2 is SVGAGI. This CDR3 contains 15 residues. V was trimmed by 2 bases and J by 2 bases, leaving 10 bases between them.

CDR3 coding DNA: TGTGCCACCCAGTGGGTGGATACGCAGTATTTT. Encoded protein: CATQWVDTQYF. This rearrangement joins TRBV2 to TRBJ2-3; D gene ambiguous. This CDR3 has 11 residues. V was trimmed by 10 bases and J by 6 bases, leaving 11 bases between them. CDR1 is SNHLY and CDR2 is FYNNEI in the germline V gene. Complete variable domain (other parts from reference TRBV2 and TRBJ2-3): EPEVTQTPSHQVTQMGQEVILRCVPISNHLYFYWYRQILGQKVEFLVSFYNNEISEKSEIFDDQFSVERPDGSNFTLKIRSTKLEDSAMYFCATQWVDTQYFGPGTRLTVL.

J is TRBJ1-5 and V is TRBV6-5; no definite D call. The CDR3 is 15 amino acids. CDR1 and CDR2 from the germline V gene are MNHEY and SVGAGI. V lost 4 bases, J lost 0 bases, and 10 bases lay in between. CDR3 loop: CASSSDIYSNQPQHF. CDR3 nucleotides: TGTGCCAGCAGTTCCGACATTTATAGCAATCAGCCCCAGCATTTT.

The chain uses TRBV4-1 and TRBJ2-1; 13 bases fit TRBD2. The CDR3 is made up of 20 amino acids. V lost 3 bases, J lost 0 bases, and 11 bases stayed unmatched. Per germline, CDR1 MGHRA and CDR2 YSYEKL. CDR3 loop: CASSHLGLAGSRDSYNEQFF. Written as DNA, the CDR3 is TGCGCCAGCAGCCACCTGGGACTAGCGGGGTCGCGAGACTCCTACAATGAGCAGTTCTTC.

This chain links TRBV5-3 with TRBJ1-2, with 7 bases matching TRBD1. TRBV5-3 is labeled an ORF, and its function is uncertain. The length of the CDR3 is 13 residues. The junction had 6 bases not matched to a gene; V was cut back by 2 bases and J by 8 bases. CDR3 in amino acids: CARSFRGRGGYTF. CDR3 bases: TGTGCCAGAAGCTTTAGGGGGCGCGGGGGCTACACCTTC.

CDR3 in amino acids: CASSQSRLAGDEQFF. DNA for the CDR3: TGCGCCAGCAGTCAATCGAGACTAGCGGGGGATGAGCAGTTCTTC. V usage is TRBV23-1 and J usage is TRBJ2-1; TRBD2 agrees at 12 bases. TRBV23-1 is filed as an ORF, its function uncertain. J lost 8 bases, V lost 0 bases, and 2 bases had no gene match. This CDR3 has 15 residues.

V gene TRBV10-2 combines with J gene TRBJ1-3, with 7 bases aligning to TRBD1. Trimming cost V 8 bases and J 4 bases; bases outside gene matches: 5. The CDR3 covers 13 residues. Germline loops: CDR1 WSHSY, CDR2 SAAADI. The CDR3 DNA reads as TGCGCCAGCGGTTGGGACAGCGGAAACACCATATATTTT. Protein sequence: CASGWDSGNTIYF.

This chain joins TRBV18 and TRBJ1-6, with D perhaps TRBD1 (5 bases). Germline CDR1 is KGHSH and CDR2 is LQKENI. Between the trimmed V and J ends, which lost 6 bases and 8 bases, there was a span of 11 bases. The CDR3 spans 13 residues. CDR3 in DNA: TGTGCCAGCTCTCCCACAGGAGATTCACCCCTCCACTTT. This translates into CASSPTGDSPLHF.

CDR3 bases: TGTGCCAGCAGTTTATCGCAGGGGACCCACGAGCAGTACTTC. As protein: CASSLSQGTHEQYF. V is TRBV27 and J is TRBJ2-7; TRBD1 might be the D (6 bases). Trimming removed 0 bases from V and 5 bases from J, with 11 bases in between. There are 14 residues in the CDR3. Germline CDR1 is MNHEY and CDR2 is SMNVEV (reference sequence).

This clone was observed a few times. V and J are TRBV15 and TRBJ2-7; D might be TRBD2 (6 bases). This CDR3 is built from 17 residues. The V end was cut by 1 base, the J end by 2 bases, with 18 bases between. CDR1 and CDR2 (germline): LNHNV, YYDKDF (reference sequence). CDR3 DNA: TGTGCCACCAGCAGAGGAACTAGCAACAACTGGCCCTACGAGCAGTACTTC. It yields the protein CATSRGTSNNWPYEQYF.

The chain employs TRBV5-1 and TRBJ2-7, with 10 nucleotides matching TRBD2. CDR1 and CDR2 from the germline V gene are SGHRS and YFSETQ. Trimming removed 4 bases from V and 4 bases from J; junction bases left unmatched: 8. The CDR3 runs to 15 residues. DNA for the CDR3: TGCGCCAGCAGCCCGAGCGGGGGGGCCCATTACGAGCAGTACTTC. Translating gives CASSPSGGAHYEQYF.

The CDR3 region is CAWSVQGRNQPQHF. CDR3 DNA: TGTGCCTGGAGTGTACAAGGGAGGAATCAGCCCCAGCATTTT. The V call is TRBV30, the J call TRBJ1-5; D gene ambiguous. The CDR3 is 14 amino acids. V dropped 0 bases and J dropped 4 bases, with 10 bases sitting between them. Germline V gene data show CDR1 as GTSNPN and CDR2 as SVGIG (reference sequence). Combining the CDR3 with reference TRBV30 and TRBJ1-5 gives the whole variable domain SQTIHQWPATLVQPVGSPLSLECTVEGTSNPNLYWYRQAAGRGLQLLFYSVGIGQISSEVPQNLSASRPQDRQFILSSKKLLLSDSGFYLCAWSVQGRNQPQHFGDGTRLSIL.

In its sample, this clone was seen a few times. CDR3 sequence reads: CASSPRTGGEKLFF. DNA for the CDR3: TGTGCCAGCTCACCACGGACAGGAGGAGAAAAACTGTTTTTT. The rearrangement uses TRBV18 and TRBJ1-4; 7 positions agree with TRBD1. The germline V gene has CDR1 KGHSH and CDR2 LQKENI. This CDR3 has 14 residues. The V and J ends lost 1 base and 8 bases, in that order; junction bases with no gene match: 4. Full variable domain (outside the CDR3, taken from reference TRBV18 and TRBJ1-4): NAGVMQNPRHLVRRRGQEARLRCSPMKGHSHVYWYRQLPEEGLKFMVYLQKENIIDESGMPKERFSAEFPKEGPSILRIQQVVRGDSAAYFCASSPRTGGEKLFFGSGTQLSVL.

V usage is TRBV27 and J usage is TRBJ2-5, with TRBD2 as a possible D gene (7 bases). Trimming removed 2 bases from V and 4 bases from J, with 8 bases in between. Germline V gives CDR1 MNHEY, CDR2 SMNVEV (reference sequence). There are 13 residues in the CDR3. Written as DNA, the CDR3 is TGTGCCAGCAGTTTAGGGGGGGCAGAGACCCAGTACTTC. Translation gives CASSLGGAETQYF.